The present T cell receptor beta chain was sequenced within a study of blood T cells in healthy people across ages. No fewer than 7 million PBMCs went into each sample. The trim removed 0 bases at V and 4 bases at J, leaving 5 bases unmatched. CDR3 length: 17 residues. The germline V gene has CDR1 MNHEY and CDR2 SVGAGI. As regards this clonotype: Antigen specificity is unknown.

Study outcomes and limitations: Getting older went along with TCR beta diversity per million T cells dropping roughly linearly.

Then a second PCR, running roughly 7 to 11 cycles, was carried out with a sample-barcoded 5' primer and a J-beta primer mix. Tagging of each cDNA molecule was performed by a template-switch adaptor with 12 random nucleotides. One entry per CDR3 protein results from TCRdb running MiXCR on the 5' RACE reads. The profile shows about 1.4 million distinct CDR3 sequences, approximately 59% of them singletons. Sequenced input: blood. The receptor was isolated from a man aged 18 to 29 in good health. The chain couples TRBV6-5 to TRBJ2-3; 12 bases line up with TRBD2. CDR3 DNA sequence: TGTGCCAGCAGTTACTCGCTAGCGGGAGGGTCCGCAGATACGCAGTATTTT. Translated, it gives CASSYSLAGGSADTQYF.